This TCR beta chain emerged from a study of cytomegalovirus exposure and HLA in healthy donors. Study results and limitations: A cluster of highly shared sequence variants was likely a sequencing artifact. The authors reported that TCR beta sequences could predict HLA-A and HLA-B alleles. These predictions were accurate for most subjects in the first cohort. In a later analysis, TCR beta V- and J-gene trimming showed a link to a missense DCLRE1C variant. Later examination showed HLA-associated TCR beta chains had greater clonal expansion than equally common others.

The primer mix had 60 Vbeta and 13 Jbeta primers. TCRdb keeps only in-frame clones here, not all; method: immunoSEQ multiplex PCR. The sample has some 100,000 clones, about 80% seen once. The CDR3 is 13 residues long. Germline values: CDR1 SGHDT, CDR2 YYEEEE. The V and J ends lost 4 bases and 2 bases, in that order; junction bases with no gene match: 0. With regard to this clone: Its antigen is unknown.

This TCR derives from a female donor in good health and CMV-seropositive. Sequenced sample: PBMCs. V gene TRBV5-6 combines with J gene TRBJ2-7, with 10 bases identical to TRBD1. The chain's CDR3 is CASSDRGPYEQYF. For the CDR3, the DNA is TGTGCCAGCAGCGACAGGGGGCCCTACGAGCAGTACTTC.